In this sample, the clone carrying this T cell receptor (beta chain) turned up once. Its antigen remains unknown. The CDR3 has 15 residues. Germline trimming cut 4 bases from V and 1 base from J; bases unmatched to any gene: 7. From germline, CDR1 is SGHRS and CDR2 YFSETQ. These data belong to a study of circulating tumor DNA in untreated peripheral T-cell lymphoma. Study-wide points: Baseline tissues yielded approximately 82% and baseline serum roughly 70% tumor-specific clonotype detection.

This tumor tissue came from a pretreatment baseline collection. The method was immunoSEQ multiplex PCR; TCRdb's version includes in-frame clones alone and lacks a portion of them. The sample contains about 6,600 clones, 60% to 80% of which appear only once. Specimen: tumor tissue. The rearrangement links TRBV5-1 to TRBJ1-2; 7 bases agree with TRBD1. The clonotype was recovered from a human donor with peripheral T-cell lymphoma. Here the CDR3 DNA reads TGCGCCAGCAGCCCATCCGGGACAGATAACTATGGCTACACCTTC. Residues: CASSPSGTDNYGYTF. The entire variable domain, with the rest obtained from reference TRBV5-1 and TRBJ1-2, is as follows: KAGVTQTPRYLIKTRGQQVTLSCSPISGHRSVSWYQQTPGQGLQFLFEYFSETQRNKGNFPGRFSGRQFSNSRSEMNVSTLELGDSALYLCASSPSGTDNYGYTFGSGTRLTVV.